Described below is a single T cell receptor (beta chain) sequence and its context. Germline lookup yields CDR1 MNHNS and CDR2 SASEGT. The CDR3 has 16 residues. The V end was cut by 2 bases, the J end by 5 bases, with 13 bases between. The data derive from a study of blood T cell repertoires in COVID-19. Authors' analysis steps: Counts of nucleated cells, estimated from reference gene primer amplification, were obtained. Assay: immunoSEQ multiplex PCR; the TCRdb copy retains only in-frame clones and omits some. V, J and clone size reflect that table, while D and trimming were determined from the DNA. The table has 25,000 to 35,000 clones, around 72% seen once.

The sequencing sample was made of peripheral blood. This receptor was obtained from a boy between 2 and 10 years old with active or convalescent COVID-19. The rearrangement uses TRBV6-1 and TRBJ2-6; tentative D call: TRBD2 (6 bases). CDR3 residues: CASSEWGGHRANVLTF. Here the CDR3 DNA reads TGTGCCAGCAGTGAATGGGGAGGACACAGGGCCAACGTCCTGACTTTC.